This TCR beta chain was sequenced for a study of CD8+CD57+ T cells in acquired aplastic anemia. The overall study: Across the sorted CD4+ and CD8+ cells, DNA amounts averaged about 3.1 ug. Study observations and caveats: Researchers reported that CD8+ Simpson's diversity was not significantly different in patients versus controls.

From germline, CDR1 is SGHAT and CDR2 FQNNGV. The CDR3 extends over 15 amino acids. The V segment lost 2 bases and the J segment 3 bases; nucleotides outside the gene matches: 4. With regard to this clonotype: Antigen: not known.

The use of genomic DNA as template underpinned the TCR beta VDJ and CDR3 profiling. In TCRdb, the reads were re-called with MiXCR into one record per CDR3 protein. The sample includes about 160,000 distinct CDR3 sequences, just under 45% of them seen just once. This receptor was identified in a human donor in good health. Material: sorted CD4+, CD8+, or CD8+CD57+ T cells (not recorded which) from PBMCs. The rearrangement joins TRBV11-2 to TRBJ2-3, with TRBD2 identical over 8 bases. The DNA for the CDR3 is TGTGCCAGCAGCTTAAGCGGGAGTAGGACAGATACGCAGTATTTT. The encoded protein is CASSLSGSRTDTQYF. Combining the CDR3 with reference TRBV11-2 and TRBJ2-3 gives the whole variable domain EAGVAQSPRYKIIEKRQSVAFWCNPISGHATLYWYQQILGQGPKLLIQFQNNGVVDDSQLPKDRFSAERLKGVDSTLKIQPAKLEDSAVYLCASSLSGSRTDTQYFGPGTRLTVL.